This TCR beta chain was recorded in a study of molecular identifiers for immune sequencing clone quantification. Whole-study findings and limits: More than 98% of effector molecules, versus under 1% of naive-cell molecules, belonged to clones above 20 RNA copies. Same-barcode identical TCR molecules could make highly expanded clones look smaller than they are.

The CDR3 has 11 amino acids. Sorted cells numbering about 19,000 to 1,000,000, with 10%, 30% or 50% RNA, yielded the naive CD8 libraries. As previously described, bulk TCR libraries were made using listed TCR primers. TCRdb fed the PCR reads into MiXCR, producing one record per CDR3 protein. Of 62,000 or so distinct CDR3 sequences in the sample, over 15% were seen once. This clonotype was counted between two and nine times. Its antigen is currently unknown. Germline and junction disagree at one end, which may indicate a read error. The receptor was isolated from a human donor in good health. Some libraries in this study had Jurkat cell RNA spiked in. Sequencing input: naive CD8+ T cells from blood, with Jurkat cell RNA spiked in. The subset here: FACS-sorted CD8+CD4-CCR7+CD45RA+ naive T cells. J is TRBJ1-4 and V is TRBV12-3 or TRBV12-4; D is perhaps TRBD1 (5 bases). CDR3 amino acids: CASSFGGKCSF. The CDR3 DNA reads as TGTGCCAGCAGTTTTGGGGGGAAATGTTCGTTT.